These T cell receptor beta chains were read from a single sample in a study of cytomegalovirus exposure and HLA in healthy donors. Profiled with immunoSEQ multiplex PCR; TCRdb holds only in-frame clones, not every one. The table has some 180,000 clones, roughly 74% seen once. Source material: PBMCs. Source of these receptors: a woman aged 30 to 39 in good health and CMV-seronegative. Each CDR3 is given with its conserved first and last residue. Fields, in order: J gene, clone size, V gene, D gene, CDR3 protein, CDR3 DNA. The D gene is left open where the match is weak. Clone size is shown for a subset of rows, as once, few, many or a class of expanded clone.

TRBJ2-5 | few | TRBV5-4 | NA | CASSLRTEQETQYF | TGTGCCAGCAGCCTCCGGACAGAGCAAGAGACCCAGTACTTC
TRBJ1-1 | few | TRBV2 | TRBD1 | CASSDPTGEIEAFF | TGTGCCAGCAGTGACCCTACAGGGGAAATTGAAGCTTTCTTT
TRBJ2-1 | NA | TRBV4-1 | TRBD1 | CASSQGQGIYNEQFF | TGCGCCAGCAGCCAAGGACAGGGGATTTACAATGAGCAGTTCTTC
TRBJ1-3 | NA | TRBV7-9 | NA | CASSQFGGSGNTIYF | TGTGCCAGCAGCCAGTTCGGGGGCTCTGGAAACACCATATATTTT
TRBJ2-7 | NA | TRBV15 | TRBD1 | CATSRDRTGDYEQYF | TGTGCCACCAGCAGAGATAGGACAGGGGACTACGAGCAGTACTTC
TRBJ2-1 | NA | TRBV6-5 | TRBD1 | CASSYGGQGGSSRFF | TGTGCCAGCAGTTACGGGGGACAGGGGGGAAGTTCGCGGTTCTTC
TRBJ1-4 | NA | TRBV7-9 | TRBD1 | CASSPDQGAIEKLFF | TGTGCCAGCAGCCCAGACCAGGGGGCGATTGAAAAACTGTTTTTT
TRBJ2-7 | NA | TRBV5-4 | TRBD1 | CASSLAQGAYEQYF | TGTGCCAGCAGCCTTGCGCAGGGGGCCTACGAGCAGTACTTC
TRBJ2-7 | NA | TRBV7-6 | NA | CASSAMLGGKYEQYF | TGTGCCAGCAGCGCCATGCTTGGAGGAAAGTACGAGCAGTACTTC
TRBJ1-5 | NA | TRBV18 | TRBD1 | CASSTSDRVSQPQHF | TGTGCCAGCTCAACTTCGGACAGGGTGAGTCAGCCCCAGCATTTT
TRBJ2-3 | NA | TRBV7-3 | TRBD2 | CASSLVGGGRGSDTQYF | TGTGCCAGCAGCTTAGTAGGAGGCGGGAGAGGCTCAGATACGCAGTATTTT
TRBJ2-2 | NA | TRBV6-6 | TRBD2 | CASSYSERGGIGELFF | TGTGCCAGCAGTTACTCGGAGCGGGGGGGTATCGGGGAGCTGTTTTTT
TRBJ2-3 | NA | TRBV4-1 | TRBD2 | CASSLQAGGHKDTQYF | TGCGCCAGCAGCCTGCAGGCGGGGGGCCATAAAGATACGCAGTATTTT
TRBJ2-7 | NA | TRBV29-1 | NA | CSVESGGYEQYF | TGCAGCGTTGAGTCCGGGGGCTACGAGCAGTACTTC
TRBJ1-1 | once | TRBV30 | TRBD1 | CAWNLGQGVTEAFF | TGTGCCTGGAACCTGGGACAGGGCGTCACTGAAGCTTTCTTT
TRBJ2-1 | NA | TRBV5-4 | TRBD1 | CASNRDRGYNEQFF | TGTGCCAGTAACCGGGACAGGGGCTACAATGAGCAGTTCTTC
TRBJ1-5 | NA | TRBV7-6 | TRBD1 | CASSGRDRRYQPQHF | TGTGCCAGCAGCGGGCGGGACAGGCGATACCAGCCCCAGCATTTT
TRBJ2-4 | NA | TRBV10-2 | NA | CASSTDSLGIQYF | TGCGCCAGCAGTACAGACAGTCTGGGCATTCAGTACTTC
TRBJ2-5 | NA | TRBV9 | TRBD2 | CASSVELAGGETQYF | TGTGCCAGCAGCGTAGAACTAGCGGGAGGAGAGACCCAGTACTTC
TRBJ1-1 | NA | TRBV14 | NA | CASSQAGRYSEAFF | TGTGCCAGCAGCCAAGCAGGGAGGTACTCCGAAGCTTTCTTT
TRBJ1-2 | NA | TRBV19 | TRBD1 | CASKDRGYGYTF | TGTGCCAGTAAGGACAGGGGCTATGGCTACACCTTC
TRBJ1-2 | NA | TRBV9 | NA | CASSVDRTPSPLIYGYTF | TGTGCCAGCAGCGTAGACAGAACTCCTTCCCCTCTTATCTATGGCTACACCTTC
TRBJ2-5 | NA | TRBV18 | NA | CASSPGQETQYF | TGTGCCAGCTCACCCGGGCAAGAGACCCAGTACTTC
TRBJ2-1 | once | TRBV9 | TRBD2 | CASSVGVIAGNLNEQFF | TGTGCCAGCAGCGTAGGGGTAATAGCGGGAAACTTAAATGAGCAGTTCTTC
TRBJ2-5 | NA | TRBV29-1 | TRBD2 | CSVEYSGIHGNQETQYF | TGCAGCGTTGAATATAGCGGGATACATGGGAACCAAGAGACCCAGTACTTC
TRBJ1-1 | NA | TRBV5-4 | NA | CASSLYTGGYEAFF | TGTGCCAGCAGCTTGTACACGGGGGGATACGAAGCTTTCTTT
TRBJ1-6 | NA | TRBV11-2 | NA | CASSLVGGGNSPLHF | TGTGCCAGCAGCTTAGTGGGGGGGGGCAATTCACCCCTCCACTTT
TRBJ1-1 | NA | TRBV18 | NA | CASSPSGSTEAFF | TGTGCCAGCTCACCATCAGGGTCCACTGAAGCTTTCTTT
TRBJ2-7 | NA | TRBV4-2 | TRBD2 | CASSQGTSGAYEQYF | TGTGCCAGCAGCCAAGGGACTAGCGGCGCCTACGAGCAGTACTTC
TRBJ2-3 | NA | TRBV30 | NA | CAWSRGGTSTDTQYF | TGTGCCTGGAGTAGGGGCGGGACCTCCACAGATACGCAGTATTTT
TRBJ2-5 | NA | TRBV30 | NA | CAWSVFDRVGKETQYF | TGTGCCTGGAGTGTTTTCGACAGAGTTGGTAAAGAGACCCAGTACTTC
TRBJ1-2 | few | TRBV4-2 | NA | CASSPRRWESGYTF | TGTGCCAGCAGCCCACGACGGTGGGAGAGTGGCTACACCTTC
TRBJ1-5 | NA | TRBV6-4 | NA | CASSPPRDTGTVNSNQPQHF | TGTGCCAGCAGTCCCCCCCGGGACACCGGTACGGTGAATAGCAATCAGCCCCAGCATTTT
TRBJ2-5 | NA | TRBV7-8 | NA | CASSLGLTDRQETQYF | TGTGCCAGCAGCTTAGGTTTGACAGACCGACAAGAGACCCAGTACTTC
TRBJ2-7 | NA | TRBV5-1 | NA | CASSPRPEQASYEQYF | TGCGCCAGCAGCCCCCGTCCGGAACAGGCCAGCTACGAGCAGTACTTC
TRBJ1-1 | NA | TRBV30 | NA | CAIGPGQNTEAFF | TGTGCCATTGGACCAGGGCAGAACACTGAAGCTTTCTTT
TRBJ2-3 | few | TRBV19 | TRBD1 | CASSPSRTGARWADTQYF | TGTGCCAGTAGTCCATCACGGACAGGGGCTAGGTGGGCAGATACGCAGTATTTT
TRBJ2-3 | NA | TRBV9 | NA | CASSVRLVANPDTQYF | TGTGCCAGCAGCGTAAGACTCGTTGCGAACCCAGATACGCAGTATTTT
TRBJ1-2 | NA | TRBV19 | TRBD1 | CASSPGDSYYGYTF | TGTGCCAGTAGCCCCGGGGACAGCTACTATGGCTACACCTTC
TRBJ2-7 | NA | TRBV5-1 | TRBD2 | CASSLVAGGLSSYEQYF | TGCGCCAGCAGCTTAGTAGCGGGGGGTCTCAGCTCCTACGAGCAGTACTTC
TRBJ1-2 | NA | TRBV19 | NA | CASSPDTYGYTF | TGTGCCAGTAGCCCTGACACTTATGGCTACACCTTC
TRBJ2-7 | NA | TRBV7-8 | TRBD2 | CASSLIGDYSYEQYF | TGTGCCAGCAGCTTAATTGGGGACTACTCCTACGAGCAGTACTTC
TRBJ1-5 | NA | TRBV6-1 | NA | CAAAQGYSNQPQHF | TGTGCCGCCGCACAGGGTTATAGCAATCAGCCCCAGCATTTT
TRBJ2-5 | once | TRBV6-5 | TRBD1 | CASSDRGETQYF | TGTGCCAGCAGCGACAGGGGGGAGACCCAGTACTTC
TRBJ2-5 | NA | TRBV5-4 | TRBD2 | CASSLGLEETQYF | TGTGCCAGTAGCTTGGGACTAGAAGAGACCCAGTACTTC
TRBJ1-3 | NA | TRBV20-1 | TRBD1 | CSAGQGNTIYF | TGCAGTGCGGGACAGGGAAACACCATATATTTT
TRBJ1-1 | NA | TRBV7-8 | NA | CASSLGFRDWEAFF | TGTGCCAGCAGCTTAGGTTTCCGGGACTGGGAAGCTTTCTTT
TRBJ2-7 | NA | TRBV7-9 | TRBD2 | CSSSPNGSGGFAYEQYF | TGTTCCAGCAGCCCCAACGGGTCGGGAGGGTTTGCCTACGAGCAGTACTTC
TRBJ1-2 | NA | TRBV14 | NA | CASSPLGYGYTF | TGTGCCAGCAGCCCGCTCGGCTATGGCTACACCTTC
TRBJ2-1 | NA | TRBV19 | NA | CASSTRTYNEQFF | TGTGCCAGTAGTACGAGGACCTACAATGAGCAGTTCTTC
TRBJ1-4 | NA | TRBV10-3 | TRBD1 | CAISSGQGRPSEKLFF | TGTGCCATCAGTTCTGGACAGGGAAGGCCGAGTGAAAAACTGTTTTTT
TRBJ2-7 | NA | TRBV5-1 | NA | CASSLDRVKTSPEQYF | TGCGCCAGCAGCTTGGACAGGGTAAAGACGTCCCCCGAGCAGTACTTC
TRBJ1-1 | NA | TRBV7-9 | NA | CASSLGRNNEAFF | TGTGCCAGCAGCTTAGGCAGGAATAACGAAGCTTTCTTT
TRBJ2-7 | few | TRBV4-2 | NA | CASSPGLLSYEQYF | TGTGCCAGCAGCCCCGGGTTGCTATCCTACGAGCAGTACTTC
TRBJ2-3 | NA | TRBV7-2 | TRBD2 | CATGRGGGNTDTQYF | TGTGCCACCGGACGGGGCGGGGGTAACACAGATACGCAGTATTTT